Following are 16 T cell receptor beta chains from one sample sequenced in a study of beta chain features in type 1 diabetes (dated 2018 in TCRdb). Preparation of the library involved the immunoSEQ multiplex PCR assay. All of the isolated RNA was reverse transcribed with the High Capacity cDNA Reverse Transcription Kit, so expressed TCRB transcripts were sequenced. TCRdb obtained this table from immuneACCESS and retained in-frame rearrangements with V and J assigned. These tables miss some clones; where compared with another copy, unresolved V genes account for less than half of the shortfall, and the remainder is unexplained. The sample table records 400,000 to 550,000 clones; about 10% of these occur just once. 0.04% to 0.05% of the sample is in the top ten clones. Sequenced sample: naive CD4+ T cells from blood. Explained via the paper, the cell subset or site label denotes: true naive CD4+ T cells. Receptor source: a woman under 30 in good health.

V usage is TRBV4-2 and J usage is TRBJ2-1, with D perhaps being TRBD1 or TRBD2 (5 bases each). CDR3 length equals 14 residues. Germline CDR1 reads LGHNA; CDR2 reads YNFKEQ. The V gene lost 4 bases and the J gene lost 2 bases, with 9 bases spanning the gap. CDR3 DNA: TGTGCCAGCAGCCCGCTGGGGGCCTACAATGAGCAGTTCTTC. Protein: CASSPLGAYNEQFF.

The rearrangement links TRBV18 to TRBJ1-4, with unresolved D. Per germline, CDR1 KGHSH and CDR2 LQKENI. Trimming removed 4 bases from V and 5 bases from J, with 20 bases in between. The CDR3 length is 17 residues. The CDR3 loop is CASSRLPPTTRNEKLFF. In DNA, the CDR3 is TGTGCCAGCTCACGACTTCCCCCAACGACTCGCAATGAAAAACTGTTTTTT.

In the case of this clone: Other DNA sequences of this sample code for an identical CDR3. V is TRBV7-3 and J is TRBJ2-3; D is possibly TRBD1 (5 bases). Germline V lookup: CDR1 SGHTA, CDR2 FQGTGA. The CDR3 contains 13 residues. Trimming shortened V by 0 bases and J by 4 bases, and 5 bases separated the two germline ends. The CDR3, as DNA: TGTGCCAGCAGCTTAACAGGGGCAGATACGCAGTATTTT. It codes for CASSLTGADTQYF. The entire variable domain, with the rest obtained from reference TRBV7-3 and TRBJ2-3, is as follows: GAGVSQTPSNKVTEKGKYVELRCDPISGHTALYWYRQSLGQGPEFLIYFQGTGAADDSGLPNDRFFAVRPEGSVSTLKIQRTERGDSAVYLCASSLTGADTQYFGPGTRLTVL.

A few counts support this clone. This chain joins TRBV29-1 and TRBJ1-4, with D possibly being TRBD1 (6 bases). V was cut by 5 bases and J by 7 bases, with 17 bases left in between. Per the germline V gene, CDR1 is SQVTM and CDR2 is ANQGSEA. The CDR3 runs 14 residues. The CDR3 protein is CSVTPDSFGEKLFF. For the CDR3, the DNA is TGCAGCGTTACTCCGGACAGCTTCGGTGAAAAACTGTTTTTT.

CDR3 nucleotides: TGCGCCAGCAGCCCCGGGACTAGCGGTCCCTACGAGCAGTACTTC. This gives the protein CASSPGTSGPYEQYF. This chain links TRBV4-3 with TRBJ2-7; TRBD2 matches 11 bases. There are 15 residues in the CDR3. With 4 bases clipped from V and 2 bases from J, the junction kept 4 bases outside the gene matches. From germline, CDR1 is LGHNA and CDR2 YSLEER.

This clone was recorded at least ten times. The chain is built from TRBV14 and TRBJ2-5; D is unresolved. The CDR3 has 11 amino acids. The ends were cut back, 2 bases at V and 7 bases at J, with 5 bases in the middle. Per the germline V gene, CDR1 is SGHDN and CDR2 is FVKESK. Written as DNA, the CDR3 is TGTGCCAGCAGCCAACGTAGGACCCAGTACTTC. It specifies CASSQRRTQYF.

V is TRBV15 and J is TRBJ2-1; 11 bases line up with TRBD2. Germline V gene lookup returns CDR1 LNHNV and CDR2 YYDKDF (reference sequence). Germline trimming cut 1 base from V and 3 bases from J; bases unmatched to any gene: 5. The CDR3 covers 17 residues. This chain's CDR3 is CATSRALLAGGYNEQFF. The CDR3 DNA reads as TGTGCCACCAGCAGAGCCCTCCTAGCGGGGGGCTACAATGAGCAGTTCTTC.

This chain links TRBV4-1 with TRBJ2-5; D remains ambiguous. This CDR3 spans 13 amino acids. The V gene's germline CDR1 is MGHRA and CDR2 YSYEKL. V shed 1 base and J shed 5 bases, with 8 bases lying between them. CDR3 coding DNA: TGCGCCAGCAGCCAAGCTATCCCGGAGACCCAGTACTTC. Its protein is CASSQAIPETQYF.

This chain links TRBV16 with TRBJ1-2, with TRBD1 as a possible D gene (6 bases). Trimming shortened V by 0 bases and J by 4 bases, and 18 bases separated the two germline ends. CDR1 is KGHSY and CDR2 is FQNENV in the germline V gene. This CDR3 is 17 amino acids long. CDR3 sequence: CASSQSYRTRGAYGYTF. CDR3 DNA sequence: TGTGCCAGCAGCCAATCCTACAGAACCCGGGGGGCCTATGGCTACACCTTC.

This chain connects TRBV7-8 to TRBJ2-7; D is ambiguous. The CDR3 runs 15 residues. Germline V gene sequence: CDR1 SGHVS, CDR2 FQNEAQ. Between the trimmed V and J ends, which lost 5 bases and 3 bases, there was a span of 17 bases. The DNA of the CDR3 is TGTGCCAGCAGCCCGAAAAGATTGGCAGGCTACGAGCAGTACTTC. Residues: CASSPKRLAGYEQYF.

This clone was seen only a few times. V and J are TRBV27 and TRBJ2-7, with 14 bases identical to TRBD2. CDR1 is MNHEY, CDR2 SMNVEV, per germline (reference sequence). Trimming cost V 6 bases and J 2 bases; bases outside gene matches: 9. The CDR3 length is 17 residues. CDR3 in DNA: TGTGCCAGCAGCTCCCCTGTGACTAGCGGGAGGGCCTACGAGCAGTACTTC. Residues: CASSSPVTSGRAYEQYF.

The genes are TRBV7-2 and TRBJ2-7; 12 bases are a match to TRBD2. This CDR3 region has 15 residues. V trimming: 4 bases; J trimming: 3 bases; junction bases outside the gene matches: 4. Germline CDR1 reads SGHTA; CDR2 reads FQGNSA. The CDR3 is CASSWLAGGLYEQYF. In nucleotides, the CDR3 is TGTGCCAGCAGCTGGCTAGCGGGAGGGCTCTACGAGCAGTACTTC.

This chain connects TRBV4-1 to TRBJ1-1; possibly TRBD1 for D (6 bases). Germline-derived CDR1 and CDR2 are MGHRA and YSYEKL. This CDR3 spans 18 amino acids. V lost 3 bases and J lost 5, with 25 bases in between. CDR3 bases: TGCGCCAGCAGCCAGATCGGGAAGAACAGGGTCCGAGGGACTGAAGCTTTCTTT. Translating gives CASSQIGKNRVRGTEAFF.

This clone has just a few counts. The rearrangement joins TRBV5-1 to TRBJ2-1, with 7 positions matching TRBD1. V lost 3 bases and J lost 3; bases outside the gene matches: 9. From germline, CDR1 is SGHRS and CDR2 YFSETQ. This CDR3 contains 16 residues. The CDR3 DNA is TGCGCCAGCAGCTCTCAAACAGGGGATCTCTACAATGAGCAGTTCTTC. Translation gives CASSSQTGDLYNEQFF.

The chain has TRBV28 and TRBJ1-5, with a tentative D call TRBD1 (5 bases). The germline V and J ends were trimmed by 3 bases and 4 bases, with 10 bases remaining between them. The CDR3 extends over 14 amino acids. Germline values: CDR1 MDHEN, CDR2 SYDVKM. The CDR3 here is CASSFGGTNQPQHF. The CDR3, as DNA: TGTGCCAGCAGTTTCGGAGGGACGAATCAGCCCCAGCATTTT.

This clone was seen more than once but under ten times. J is TRBJ1-2 and V is TRBV25-1, with D hard to call. This CDR3 region has 12 residues. Between the trimmed V and J ends, which lost 0 bases and 3 bases, there was a span of 2 bases. Germline CDR1 is MGHDK and CDR2 is SYGVNS. CDR3 nucleotides: TGTGCCAGCAGTGAATATTACTATGGCTACACCTTC. Its translation is CASSEYYYGYTF.